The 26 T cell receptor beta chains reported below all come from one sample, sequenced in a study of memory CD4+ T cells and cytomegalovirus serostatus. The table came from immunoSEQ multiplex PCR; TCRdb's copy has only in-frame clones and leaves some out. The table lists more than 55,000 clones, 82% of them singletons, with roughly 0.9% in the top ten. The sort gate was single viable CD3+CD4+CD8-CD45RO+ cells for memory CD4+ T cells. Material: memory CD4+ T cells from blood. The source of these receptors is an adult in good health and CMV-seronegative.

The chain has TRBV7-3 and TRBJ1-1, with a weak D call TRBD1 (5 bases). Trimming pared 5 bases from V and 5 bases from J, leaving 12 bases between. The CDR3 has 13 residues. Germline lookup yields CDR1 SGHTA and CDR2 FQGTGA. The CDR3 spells CASSAQGRTEAFF. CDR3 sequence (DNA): TGTGCCAGCAGCGCCCAGGGTAGGACTGAAGCTTTCTTT.

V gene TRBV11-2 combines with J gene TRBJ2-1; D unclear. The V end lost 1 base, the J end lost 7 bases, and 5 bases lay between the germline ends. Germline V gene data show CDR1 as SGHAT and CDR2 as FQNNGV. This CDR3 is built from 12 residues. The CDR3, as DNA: TGTGCCAGCAGCTTAGCAGTGAATGAGCAGTTCTTC. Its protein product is CASSLAVNEQFF.

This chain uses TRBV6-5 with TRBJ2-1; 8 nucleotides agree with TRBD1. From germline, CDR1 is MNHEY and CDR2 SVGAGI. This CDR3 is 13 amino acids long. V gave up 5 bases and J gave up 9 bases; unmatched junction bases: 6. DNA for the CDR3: TGTGCCAGCAGTCGTGAACAGGGGGGTGAGCAGTTCTTC. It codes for CASSREQGGEQFF.

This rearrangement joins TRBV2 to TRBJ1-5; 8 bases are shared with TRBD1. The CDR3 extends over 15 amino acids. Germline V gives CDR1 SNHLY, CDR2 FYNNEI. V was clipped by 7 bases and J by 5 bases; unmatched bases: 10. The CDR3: CASKKTAGGDQPQHF. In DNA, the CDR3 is TGTGCCAGCAAGAAAACGGCAGGGGGCGATCAGCCCCAGCATTTT.

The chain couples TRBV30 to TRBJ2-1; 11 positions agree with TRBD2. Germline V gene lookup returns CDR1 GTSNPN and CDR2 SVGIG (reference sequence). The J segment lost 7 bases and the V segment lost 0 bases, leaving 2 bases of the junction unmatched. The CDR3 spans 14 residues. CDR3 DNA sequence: TGTGCCTGGAGTGTTCGACTAGCGGGGAATGAGCAGTTCTTC. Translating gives CAWSVRLAGNEQFF.

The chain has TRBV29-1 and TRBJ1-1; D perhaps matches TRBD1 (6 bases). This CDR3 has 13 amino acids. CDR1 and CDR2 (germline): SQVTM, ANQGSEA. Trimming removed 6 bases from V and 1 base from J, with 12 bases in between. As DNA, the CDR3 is TGCAGCGTGGAGGGGGTTTGGAACACTGAAGCTTTCTTT. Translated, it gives CSVEGVWNTEAFF.

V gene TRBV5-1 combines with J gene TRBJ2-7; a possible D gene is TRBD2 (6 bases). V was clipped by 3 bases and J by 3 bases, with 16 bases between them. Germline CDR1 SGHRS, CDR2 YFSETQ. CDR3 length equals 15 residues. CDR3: CASSSPDGGDYEQYF. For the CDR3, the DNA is TGCGCCAGCAGCTCACCGGACGGAGGGGACTACGAGCAGTACTTC.

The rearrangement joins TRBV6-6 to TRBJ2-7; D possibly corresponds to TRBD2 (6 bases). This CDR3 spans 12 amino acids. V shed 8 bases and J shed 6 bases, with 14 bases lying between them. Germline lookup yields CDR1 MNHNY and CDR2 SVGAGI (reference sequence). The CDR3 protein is CASGGFTGEQYF. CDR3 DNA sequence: TGTGCCAGCGGGGGGTTCACCGGCGAGCAGTACTTC.

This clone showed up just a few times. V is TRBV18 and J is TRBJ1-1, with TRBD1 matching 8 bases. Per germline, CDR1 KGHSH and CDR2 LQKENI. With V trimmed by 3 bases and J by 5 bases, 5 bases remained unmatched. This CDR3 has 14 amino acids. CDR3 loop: CASSPQGARTEAFF. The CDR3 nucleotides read TGTGCCAGCTCACCCCAGGGGGCGCGGACTGAAGCTTTCTTT.

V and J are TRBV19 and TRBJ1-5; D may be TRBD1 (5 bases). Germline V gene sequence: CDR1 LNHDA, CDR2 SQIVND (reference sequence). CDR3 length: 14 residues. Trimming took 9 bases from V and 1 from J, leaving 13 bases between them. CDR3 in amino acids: CASELWGSNQPQHF. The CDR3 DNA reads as TGTGCCAGCGAGCTTTGGGGCAGCAATCAGCCCCAGCATTTT. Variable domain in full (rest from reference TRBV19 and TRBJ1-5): DGGITQSPKYLFRKEGQNVTLSCEQNLNHDAMYWYRQDPGQGLRLIYYSQIVNDFQKGDIAEGYSVSREKKESFPLTVTSAQKNPTAFYLCASELWGSNQPQHFGDGTRLSIL.

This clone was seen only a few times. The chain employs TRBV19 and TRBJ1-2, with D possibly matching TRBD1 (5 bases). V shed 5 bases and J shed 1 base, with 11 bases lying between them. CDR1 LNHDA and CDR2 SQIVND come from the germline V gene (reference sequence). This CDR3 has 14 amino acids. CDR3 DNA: TGTGCCAGTAGTCAGGGATACGGTAACTATGGCTACACCTTC. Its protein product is CASSQGYGNYGYTF.

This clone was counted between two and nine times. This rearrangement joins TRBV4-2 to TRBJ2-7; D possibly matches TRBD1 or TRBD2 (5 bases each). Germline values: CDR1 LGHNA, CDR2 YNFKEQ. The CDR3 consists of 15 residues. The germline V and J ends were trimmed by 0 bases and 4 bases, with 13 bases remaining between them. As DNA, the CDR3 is TGTGCCAGCAGCCAAGACGAAAGGGGAGATTACGAGCAGTACTTC. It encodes CASSQDERGDYEQYF.

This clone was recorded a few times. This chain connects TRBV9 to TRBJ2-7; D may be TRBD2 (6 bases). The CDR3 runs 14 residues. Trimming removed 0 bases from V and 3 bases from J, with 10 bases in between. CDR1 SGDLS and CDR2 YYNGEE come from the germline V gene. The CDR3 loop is CASSVALEGYEQYF. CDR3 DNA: TGTGCCAGCAGCGTAGCTCTGGAGGGCTACGAGCAGTACTTC. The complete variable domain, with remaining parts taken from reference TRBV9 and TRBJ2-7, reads DSGVTQTPKHLITATGQRVTLRCSPRSGDLSVYWYQQSLDQGLQFLIQYYNGEERAKGNILERFSAQQFPDLHSELNLSSLELGDSALYFCASSVALEGYEQYFGPGTRLTVT.

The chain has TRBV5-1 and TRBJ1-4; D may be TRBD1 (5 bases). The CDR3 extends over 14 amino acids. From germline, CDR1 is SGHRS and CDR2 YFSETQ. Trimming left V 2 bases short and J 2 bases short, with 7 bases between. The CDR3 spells CASSFGDTNEKLFF. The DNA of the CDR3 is TGCGCCAGCAGCTTTGGGGACACTAATGAAAAACTGTTTTTT.

CDR3 sequence (DNA): TGTGCCAGCAGTATCAGGGGGAGGGAGACCCAGTACTTC. Translated, it gives CASSIRGRETQYF. V is TRBV27 and J is TRBJ2-5, with a possible D match to TRBD1 (7 bases). CDR3 length: 13 residues. The V gene lost 5 bases and the J gene lost 5 bases, with 12 bases spanning the gap. Germline CDR1 MNHEY, CDR2 SMNVEV (reference sequence).

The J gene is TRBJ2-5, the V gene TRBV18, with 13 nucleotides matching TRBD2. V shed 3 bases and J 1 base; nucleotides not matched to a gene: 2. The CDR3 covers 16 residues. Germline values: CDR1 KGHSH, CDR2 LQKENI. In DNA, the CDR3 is TGTGCCAGCTCACCCGGGACTAGCGGGGCCCAAGAGACCCAGTACTTC. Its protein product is CASSPGTSGAQETQYF.

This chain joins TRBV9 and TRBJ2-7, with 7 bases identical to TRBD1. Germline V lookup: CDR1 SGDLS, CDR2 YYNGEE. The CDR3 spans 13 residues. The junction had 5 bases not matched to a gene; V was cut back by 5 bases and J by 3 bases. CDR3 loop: CASSRRQGYEQYF. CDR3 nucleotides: TGTGCCAGCAGTCGGAGACAGGGCTACGAGCAGTACTTC.

The chain's CDR3 is CASSEARAYHNTGELFF. CDR3 coding DNA: TGTGCCAGCAGTGAAGCCAGGGCTTACCATAACACCGGGGAGCTGTTTTTT. V is TRBV6-1 and J is TRBJ2-2; TRBD1 might be the D (5 bases). V was clipped by 0 bases and J by 2 bases, with 13 bases between them. The CDR3 runs to 17 residues. CDR1 and CDR2 from the germline V gene are MNHNS and SASEGT.

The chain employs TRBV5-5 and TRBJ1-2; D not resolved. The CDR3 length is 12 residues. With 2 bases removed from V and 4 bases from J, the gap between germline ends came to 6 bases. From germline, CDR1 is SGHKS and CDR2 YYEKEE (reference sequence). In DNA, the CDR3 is TGTGCCAGCAGCTTTGAGCGCTATGGCTACACCTTC. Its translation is CASSFERYGYTF.

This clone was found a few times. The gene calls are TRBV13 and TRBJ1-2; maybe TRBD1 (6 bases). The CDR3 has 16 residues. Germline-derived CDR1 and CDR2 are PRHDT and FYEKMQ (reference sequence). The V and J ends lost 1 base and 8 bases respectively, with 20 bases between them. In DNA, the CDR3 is TGTGCCAGCAGCTTAGTGGGCCGACTGGGGGGCGGGGGCTACACCTTC. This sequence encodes CASSLVGRLGGGGYTF. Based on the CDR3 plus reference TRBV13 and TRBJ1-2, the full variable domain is AAGVIQSPRHLIKEKRETATLKCYPIPRHDTVYWYQQGPGQDPQFLISFYEKMQSDKGSIPDRFSAQQFSDYHSELNMSSLELGDSALYFCASSLVGRLGGGGYTFGSGTRLTVV.

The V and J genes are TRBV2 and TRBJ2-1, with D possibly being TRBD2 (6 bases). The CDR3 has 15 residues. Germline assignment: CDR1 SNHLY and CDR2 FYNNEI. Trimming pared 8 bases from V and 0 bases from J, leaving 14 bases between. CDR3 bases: TGTGCCAGCGGAGCTCGGGGGAGCTCCTACAATGAGCAGTTCTTC. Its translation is CASGARGSSYNEQFF.

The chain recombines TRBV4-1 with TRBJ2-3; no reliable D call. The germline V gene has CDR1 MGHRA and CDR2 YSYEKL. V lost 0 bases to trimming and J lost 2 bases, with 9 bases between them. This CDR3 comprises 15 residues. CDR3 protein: CASSQDRRLTDTQYF. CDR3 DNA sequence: TGCGCCAGCAGCCAAGACAGACGCCTCACAGATACGCAGTATTTT.

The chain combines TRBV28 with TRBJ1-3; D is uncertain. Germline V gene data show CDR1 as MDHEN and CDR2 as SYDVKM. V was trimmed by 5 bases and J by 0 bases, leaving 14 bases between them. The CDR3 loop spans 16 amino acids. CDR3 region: CASSAFARASGNTIYF. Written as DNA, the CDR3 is TGTGCCAGCAGTGCCTTCGCTAGGGCCTCTGGAAACACCATATATTTT.

The CDR3 nucleotides are TGTGCCAGCAGCTCCGGACAAGGCAATGAGCAGTTCTTC. Its translation: CASSSGQGNEQFF. This chain links TRBV7-9 with TRBJ2-1; the D gene is possibly TRBD1 (5 bases). V lost 4 bases to trimming and J lost 6 bases, with 10 bases between them. From germline, CDR1 is SEHNR and CDR2 FQNEAQ (reference sequence). The CDR3 has 13 residues.

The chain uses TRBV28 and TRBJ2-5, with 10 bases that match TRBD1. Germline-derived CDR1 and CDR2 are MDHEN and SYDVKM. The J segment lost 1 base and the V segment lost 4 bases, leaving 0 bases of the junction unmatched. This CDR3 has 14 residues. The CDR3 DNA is TGTGCCAGCAGTTGGACAGGGGGCCAAGAGACCCAGTACTTC. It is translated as CASSWTGGQETQYF.

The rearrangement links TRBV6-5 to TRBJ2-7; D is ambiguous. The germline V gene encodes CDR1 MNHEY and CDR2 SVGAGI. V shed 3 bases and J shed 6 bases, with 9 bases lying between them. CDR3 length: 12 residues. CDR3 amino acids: CASSYIGREQYF. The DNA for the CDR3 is TGTGCCAGCAGTTATATAGGCCGCGAGCAGTACTTC.